The present entry profiles one T cell receptor beta chain with its context. Its antigen is currently unknown. Other DNA sequences in the sample encode the same CDR3. The data stem from a study of siplizumab effects on memory and regulatory T cells. Study results and caveats: Most alloreactive clones went unmapped to unstimulated subsets; only a minor fraction mapped. Of the proliferating CD4+ or CD8+ clones, roughly 75-96% lacked a naive or memory phenotype that could be assigned. Memory T cells appeared less diverse than naive cells, which seemed to contribute substantially to alloresponse.

V was cut by 0 bases and J by 4 bases, with 5 bases left in between. This CDR3 is built from 13 residues. CDR1 SGHRS and CDR2 YFSETQ come from the germline V gene. Sequencing of each sample assayed some 9.4 x 10^4 TCR templates. Measured with immunoSEQ multiplex PCR; TCRdb has only the in-frame clones, and not every one. The sample contains fewer than 130,000 clones, roughly 90% of which appear only once. Material for sequencing was CD4+ T cells sorted from blood. The clonotype comes from a human donor in good health. This sequence joins TRBV5-1 and TRBJ1-3; no definite D call. For the CDR3, the DNA is TGCGCCAGCAGCTTGGACTTGGGAAACACCATATATTTT. Amino acids: CASSLDLGNTIYF.